The rows below give T cell receptor beta chains drawn from one sample of a study of response to subunit inactivated influenza vaccine. TCRdb ran MiXCR on the RT-PCR reads and lists one entry per CDR3 protein. The data show about 530,000 distinct CDR3 sequences, approximately 10% seen once. Material: PBMCs from blood, obtained on the day of vaccination. These receptors were taken from a man aged 45-65 years who received an inactivated influenza vaccine. CDR3s include the opening cysteine and the closing phenylalanine or tryptophan. Part of the rows lack a size; the others show once, few, many or a class for expanded clones.

V	J	size	CDR3
TRBV27	TRBJ1-1	many	CASSPRRGTEAFF
TRBV11-1	TRBJ2-1	.	CASSLGLGGRQFF
TRBV7-2	TRBJ2-3	many	CASRGQGSDTQYF
TRBV20-1	TRBJ2-5	many	CSASDREEETQYF
TRBV20-1	TRBJ2-1	.	CSAQVSGEQFF
TRBV6-1	TRBJ2-5	few	CASSRKGGPIRETQYF
TRBV7-9	TRBJ2-1	many	CASSYQLSGSYNEQFF
TRBV12-3/TRBV12-4	TRBJ2-7	.	CASRTFATGSYEQYF
TRBV6-1	TRBJ2-1	.	CASRERYRVSNEQFF
TRBV3-1	TRBJ2-2	.	CASSLGGGVVGELFF
TRBV12-3/TRBV12-4	TRBJ2-1	many	CASTSSGETYNEQFF
TRBV9	TRBJ1-4	.	CASSLGGQKNEKLFF
TRBV12-3/TRBV12-4	TRBJ2-1	few	CASRSPRDPYNEQFF
TRBV20-1	TRBJ2-1	few	CSARVAGGSYNEQFF
TRBV12-3/TRBV12-4	TRBJ2-1	few	CASSLESGVFYNEQFF
TRBV11-2	TRBJ2-1	.	CASSGILGTNEQFF